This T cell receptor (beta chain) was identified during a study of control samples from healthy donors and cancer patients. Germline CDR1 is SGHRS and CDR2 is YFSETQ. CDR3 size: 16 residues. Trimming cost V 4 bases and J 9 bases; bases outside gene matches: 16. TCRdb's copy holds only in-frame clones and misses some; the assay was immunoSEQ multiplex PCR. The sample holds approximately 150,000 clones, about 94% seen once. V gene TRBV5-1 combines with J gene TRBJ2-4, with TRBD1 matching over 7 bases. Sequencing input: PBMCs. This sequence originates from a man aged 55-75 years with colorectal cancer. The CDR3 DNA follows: TGCGCCAGCAGCCGATTTGTAGAGACAGGGTGGGTCATTCAGTACTTC. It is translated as CASSRFVETGWVIQYF. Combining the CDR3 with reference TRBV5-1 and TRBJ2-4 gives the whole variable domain KAGVTQTPRYLIKTRGQQVTLSCSPISGHRSVSWYQQTPGQGLQFLFEYFSETQRNKGNFPGRFSGRQFSNSRSEMNVSTLELGDSALYLCASSRFVETGWVIQYFGAGTRLSVL.